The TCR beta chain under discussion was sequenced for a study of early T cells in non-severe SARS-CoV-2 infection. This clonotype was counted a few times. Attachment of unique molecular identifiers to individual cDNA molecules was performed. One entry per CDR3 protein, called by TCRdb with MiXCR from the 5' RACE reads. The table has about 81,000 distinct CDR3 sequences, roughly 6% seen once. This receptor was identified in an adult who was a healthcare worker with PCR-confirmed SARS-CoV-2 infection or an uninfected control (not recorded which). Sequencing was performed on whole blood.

In nucleotides, the CDR3 is TGTGCCACCACACTGGGAATATCCACAGATACGCAGTATTTT. Protein: CATTLGISTDTQYF. V and J are TRBV2 and TRBJ2-3; D remains ambiguous. Germline V gene lookup returns CDR1 SNHLY and CDR2 FYNNEI. The CDR3 consists of 14 residues. V was clipped by 10 bases and J by 2 bases, with 16 bases between them.